Here is one T cell receptor (beta chain) with its context. Its antigen remains unknown. Each CDR3 protein gets one entry in TCRdb, which reprocessed the 5' RACE reads and gives no DNA. The sample data list 150,000 or so distinct CDR3 sequences. The sample is drawn from a study of monozygotic twins with inflammatory bowel disease. Study-wide results and limits: Lower TCRbeta diversity (inverse Simpson) was seen in IBD patients than in healthy co-twins. Repertoire likeness was no different across concordant and discordant twins, perhaps owing to restricted power.

Germline V gene sequence: CDR1 SGHRS, CDR2 YFSETQ. CDR3 length: 13 residues. The sequence derives from a human donor with ulcerative colitis or Crohn's disease, or a healthy co-twin of an affected twin (not recorded which). Sequenced: blood. The chain uses TRBV5-1 and TRBJ2-1; with no DNA, the TCRdb D assignment of TRBD2 cannot be verified. This chain's CDR3 is CASSQDWTSEQFF.